This T cell receptor (beta chain) stems from a study of tumor-infiltrating lymphocytes in primary liver carcinoma. In the study overall: Staging of the tumors gave T1-T3 N0M0, with widths of about 4 to 10 cm. Findings and limits, study-wide: Relative to blood, tumors carried a significantly larger fraction of the repertoire in their top 250 clones (p = 0.039). It was tumor-adjacent and tumor-blood pairs that overlapped less than tumor region pairs did.

A primer matching the constant region was used to make TCR beta cDNA from approximately 500 ng of total RNA. ARM-PCR, slightly modified, supplied the TCR beta libraries through three nested multiplex PCR rounds. Forward primers for TRBV1-TRBV30 and a C-beta reverse primer served the first two PCR rounds, at around 9 cycles each. TCRdb ran MiXCR on the multiplex PCR reads and lists one entry per CDR3 protein. The table lists approximately 73,000 distinct CDR3 sequences, 71% of them singletons. Germline V gives CDR1 SGHRS, CDR2 YFSETQ. V was pared by 4 bases and J by 0 bases, with 7 bases between. The CDR3 covers 14 residues. This clonotype has at least ten counts. Antigen unknown. DNA and RNA were both co-extracted from about 20-30 mg of bulk tissue that had not been sorted. Primary liver carcinomas in the patients were surgically resected.

V and J are TRBV5-1 and TRBJ2-2; D is ambiguous. The clonotype originates from an older woman with primary liver carcinoma and hepatitis B virus infection. The source material was liver tumor tissue from sampling region 4. Specified subset: tumor region T4, right-lateral pole. The CDR3 sequence: CASSPDPNTGELFF. The CDR3 DNA follows: TGCGCCAGCAGCCCCGACCCGAACACCGGGGAGCTGTTTTTT.